The next 11 T cell receptor beta chains were all read from a single sample in a study of T-cell memory formation after mild COVID-19. TCRdb itself ran the 5' RACE reads through MiXCR, one entry per CDR3 protein. The sample yields 300,000 to 350,000 distinct CDR3 sequences, around an eighth seen once. Sequencing was performed on PBMCs or a T cell subset sorted from them (not recorded which). Receptors originate from a man younger than 30 who had mild COVID-19 (a few samples of this study predate the infection). Cell type and time point are not known.

The rearrangement joins TRBV6-6 to TRBJ2-5, with D hard to call. Trimming took 10 bases from V and 1 from J, leaving 13 bases between them. CDR1 and CDR2 (germline): MNHNY, SVGAGI (reference sequence). The CDR3 extends over 13 amino acids. CDR3 protein: CATSKNTQETQYF. In DNA form, the CDR3 reads TGTGCCACTTCGAAGAACACCCAAGAGACCCAGTACTTC.

This clonotype was observed many times. This chain connects TRBV7-2 to TRBJ1-1; D unclear. The CDR3 runs to 12 residues. CDR1 and CDR2 from the germline V gene are SGHTA and FQGNSA. The germline V and J ends were trimmed by 8 bases and 0 bases, with 7 bases remaining between them. Here the CDR3 DNA reads TGTGCCAGCTCTCCCTTGAACACTGAAGCTTTCTTT. Residues: CASSPLNTEAFF.

This clonotype was observed a few times. V gene TRBV12-3 or TRBV12-4 combines with J gene TRBJ2-3, with TRBD2 matching 10 bases. The CDR3 has 16 amino acids. V shed 3 bases and J 3 bases; nucleotides not matched to a gene: 6. CDR3 sequence reads: CASSLWASGGTDTQYF. The CDR3, as DNA: TGTGCCAGCAGTTTGTGGGCTAGCGGGGGAACAGATACGCAGTATTTT.

The V and J genes are TRBV5-6 and TRBJ2-5; D is perhaps TRBD2 (5 bases). V lost 6 bases and J lost 5, with 8 bases in between. Germline CDR1 and CDR2: SGHDT and YYEEEE. This CDR3 has 11 amino acids. CDR3 amino acids: CASNGVETQYF. CDR3 DNA sequence: TGTGCCAGCAACGGGGTGGAGACCCAGTACTTC.

This clonotype was counted only a few times. This chain joins TRBV5-6 and TRBJ1-2; weak D call: TRBD1 (5 bases). This CDR3 is 14 amino acids long. V was shortened by 1 base and J by 4 bases, with 11 bases between the two germline ends. In germline, CDR1 is SGHDT, CDR2 YYEEEE. As DNA, the CDR3 is TGTGCCAGCAGCTTGTATCAGGGAAGCTATGGCTACACCTTC. Translated, it gives CASSLYQGSYGYTF.

This clonotype was detected once. The chain is built from TRBV7-3 and TRBJ2-2; 7 bases line up with TRBD1. CDR1 is SGHTA and CDR2 is FQGTGA in the germline V gene. This CDR3 has 16 residues. V gave up 5 bases and J gave up 1 base; unmatched junction bases: 7. CDR3: CASSPTGTVNTGELFF. The DNA for the CDR3 is TGTGCCAGCAGCCCAACAGGGACAGTGAACACCGGGGAGCTGTTTTTT.

The rearrangement joins TRBV5-1 to TRBJ2-1; the match to TRBD1 covers 11 bases. CDR1 and CDR2 from the germline V gene are SGHRS and YFSETQ. After removal of 0 bases from V and 8 bases from J, the junction contained 1 base not matched to a gene. This CDR3 spans 14 amino acids. The CDR3 reads CASSLVGQGDEQFF. Here the CDR3 DNA reads TGCGCCAGCAGCTTGGTGGGACAGGGGGATGAGCAGTTCTTC.

This clonotype was seen more than once but under ten times. CDR3 sequence reads: CSVEDRGGGATNTEAFF. In DNA form, the CDR3 reads TGCAGCGTTGAAGATCGAGGGGGGGGGGCCACAAACACTGAAGCTTTCTTT. This rearrangement joins TRBV29-1 to TRBJ1-1; possibly TRBD1 for D (6 bases). There are 17 residues in the CDR3. V was trimmed by 0 bases and J by 2 bases, leaving 19 bases between them. Per the germline V gene, CDR1 is SQVTM and CDR2 is ANQGSEA.

The chain has TRBV7-2 and TRBJ2-7, with D uncertain. Germline CDR1 reads SGHTA; CDR2 reads FQGNSA. Trimming shortened V by 4 bases and J by 1 base, and 11 bases separated the two germline ends. This CDR3 has 14 amino acids. DNA of the CDR3: TGTGCCAGCAGCTATATAGACTGGTCCTACGAGCAGTACTTC. Its translation: CASSYIDWSYEQYF.

This clonotype appeared a few times. The rearrangement links TRBV7-3 to TRBJ2-1; possibly TRBD1 for D (6 bases). This CDR3 has 15 residues. The V end lost 5 bases, the J end lost 1 base, and 12 bases lay between the germline ends. CDR1 is SGHTA and CDR2 is FQGTGA in the germline V gene. CDR3 region: CASSTQGISYNEQFF. The CDR3 nucleotides are TGTGCCAGCAGCACCCAGGGGATTTCCTACAATGAGCAGTTCTTC.

This clonotype was seen repeatedly, ten times or more. The V and J genes are TRBV12-3 or TRBV12-4 and TRBJ2-7; TRBD2 aligns across 10 bases. The length of the CDR3 is 15 residues. V trimming: 2 bases; J trimming: 6 bases; junction bases outside the gene matches: 7. The CDR3 region has the DNA TGTGCCAGCAGTTTAACCAGCGGGGGGGCTGGCGAGCAGTACGTC. It specifies CASSLTSGGAGEQYV.